This is a list of T cell receptor beta chains from one sample in a study of post-analysis software for immune sequencing data. TCRdb passed the PCR reads through MiXCR, listing each CDR3 protein once. The top ten clones hold roughly 1.8% of a sample with hundreds of thousands of distinct CDR3 sequences, roughly 45% of them seen once. Sample: blood. The receptor source for this set is a girl under 18 with multiple sclerosis. Both conserved end residues are part of each CDR3.

v_call cdr3_aa
TRBV12-3/TRBV12-4 CASSQAGSYQETQYF
TRBV27 CASTSVNTEAFF
TRBV5-1 CASSWTQGGNEQFF
TRBV10-3 CAISEGRDQPQHF
TRBV6-5 CASSYSRGQGYYGYTF
TRBV7-2 CASSLATPLVYNEQFF
TRBV5-1 CASSNTGTGDNEQFF
TRBV7-9 CASSFAAAGVMNEQFF
TRBV5-1 CASSSGDRGRKNEQFF
TRBV20-1 CSANGRSASTDTQYF
TRBV5-5 CASSLAGGEKLFF